This TCR beta chain was recovered during a study of CD8+ T cells in alopecia areata. The CDR3 is 16 residues long. Germline assignment: CDR1 SGHDT and CDR2 YYEEEE. The V segment lost 4 bases and the J segment 5 bases; nucleotides outside the gene matches: 7. Findings and limits, study-wide: Possibly as an HLA-related effect, TCR sharing across patients appeared less clear than in mice. Relative to normal scalp, lesional scalp, especially alopecia totalis/universalis, showed higher clonality.

This clone was picked up a small number of times. The antigen remains unidentified. Reverse transcription of extracted RNA yielded cDNA, which provided the sequencing template. Data came from immunoSEQ multiplex PCR; TCRdb stores just in-frame clones and leaves some out. The table lists 140,000 to 150,000 clones, roughly 53% of them singletons. This clonotype was sampled from a human donor with alopecia areata. The chain uses TRBV5-6 and TRBJ2-1; 12 bases are shared with TRBD2. The input for sequencing was CD4+ T cells sorted from blood, taken at week 0. This CDR3 is CASSQRGLAGHNEQFF. DNA for the CDR3: TGTGCCAGCAGCCAAAGAGGACTAGCGGGACACAATGAGCAGTTCTTC.